This paragraph reports one T cell receptor beta chain. The source of the sample is a study of cytomegalovirus exposure and HLA in healthy donors. Use of 60 Vbeta and 13 Jbeta primers characterized the PCR. Profiling relied on immunoSEQ multiplex PCR, and the TCRdb table lists in-frame clones only, not all of them. The sample lists over 150,000 clones, roughly 80% occurring once. V lost 0 bases and J lost 5, with 14 bases in between. CDR1 is ENHRY and CDR2 is SYGVKD in the germline V gene. The CDR3 contains 16 residues. What was sequenced was PBMCs. The rearrangement joins TRBV10-3 to TRBJ1-3; maybe TRBD1 (5 bases). The TCR sequence derives from a woman between 35 and 50 years old in good health and CMV-seronegative. The CDR3 spells CAISESDPGLRNTIYF. The CDR3 coding sequence is TGTGCCATCAGTGAGTCCGACCCGGGACTTAGAAACACCATATATTTT.